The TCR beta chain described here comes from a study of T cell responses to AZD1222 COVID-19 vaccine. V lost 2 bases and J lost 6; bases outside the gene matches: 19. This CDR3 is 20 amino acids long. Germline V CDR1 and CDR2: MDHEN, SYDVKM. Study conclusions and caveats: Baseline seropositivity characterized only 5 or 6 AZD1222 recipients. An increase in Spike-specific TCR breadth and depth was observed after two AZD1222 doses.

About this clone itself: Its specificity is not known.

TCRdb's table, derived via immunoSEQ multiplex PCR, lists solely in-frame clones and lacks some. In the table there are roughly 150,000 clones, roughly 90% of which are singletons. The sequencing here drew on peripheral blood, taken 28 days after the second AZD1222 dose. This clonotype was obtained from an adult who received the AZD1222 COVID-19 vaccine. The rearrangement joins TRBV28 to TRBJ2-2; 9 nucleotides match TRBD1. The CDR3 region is CASSLRRTGAFARSAGELFF. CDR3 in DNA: TGTGCCAGCAGTTTACGCCGGACAGGGGCCTTTGCCCGGTCCGCCGGGGAGCTGTTTTTT.